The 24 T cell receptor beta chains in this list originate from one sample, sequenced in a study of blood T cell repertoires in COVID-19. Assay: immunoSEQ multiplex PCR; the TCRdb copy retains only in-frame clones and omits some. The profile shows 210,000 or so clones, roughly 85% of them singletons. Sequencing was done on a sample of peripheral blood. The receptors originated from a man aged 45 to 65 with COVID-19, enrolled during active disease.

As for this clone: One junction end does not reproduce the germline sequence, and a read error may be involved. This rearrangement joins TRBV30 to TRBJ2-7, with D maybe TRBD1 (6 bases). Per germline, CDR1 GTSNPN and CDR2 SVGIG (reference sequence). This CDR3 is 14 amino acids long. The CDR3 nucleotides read TGTGCCTGGAGTGATTCCCCCTACGCTGGGACATACTTTTTC. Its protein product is CAWSDSPYAGTYFF.

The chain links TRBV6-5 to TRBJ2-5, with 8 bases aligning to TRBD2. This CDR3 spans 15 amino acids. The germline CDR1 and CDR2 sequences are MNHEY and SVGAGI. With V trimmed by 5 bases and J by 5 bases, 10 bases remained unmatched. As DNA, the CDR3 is TGTGCCAGCAGTCCTCGGGGGGGGGCGCGGGAGACCCAGTACTTC. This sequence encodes CASSPRGGARETQYF.

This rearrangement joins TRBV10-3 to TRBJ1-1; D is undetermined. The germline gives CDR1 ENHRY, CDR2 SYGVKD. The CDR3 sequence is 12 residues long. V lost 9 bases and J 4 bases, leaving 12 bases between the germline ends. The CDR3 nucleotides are TGTGCCATTTCAACACCGGGCACTGAAGCTTTCTTT. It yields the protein CAISTPGTEAFF.

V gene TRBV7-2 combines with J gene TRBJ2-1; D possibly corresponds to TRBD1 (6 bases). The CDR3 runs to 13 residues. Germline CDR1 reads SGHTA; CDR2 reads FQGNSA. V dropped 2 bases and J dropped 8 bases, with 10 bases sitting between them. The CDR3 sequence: CASSLPYRDEQFF. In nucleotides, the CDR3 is TGTGCCAGCAGCTTACCGTACAGGGATGAGCAGTTCTTC.

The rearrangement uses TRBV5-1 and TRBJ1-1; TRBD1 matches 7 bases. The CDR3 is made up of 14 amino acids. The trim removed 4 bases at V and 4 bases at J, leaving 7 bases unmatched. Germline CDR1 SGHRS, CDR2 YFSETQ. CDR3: CASSIDRARTEAFF. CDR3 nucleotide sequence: TGCGCCAGCAGCATCGACAGGGCCCGCACTGAAGCTTTCTTT.

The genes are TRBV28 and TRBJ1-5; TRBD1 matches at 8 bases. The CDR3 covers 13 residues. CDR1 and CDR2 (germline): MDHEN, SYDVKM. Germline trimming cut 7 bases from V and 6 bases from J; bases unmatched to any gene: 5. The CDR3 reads CASKQGVGQPQHF. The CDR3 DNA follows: TGTGCCAGCAAACAGGGGGTGGGTCAGCCCCAGCATTTT.

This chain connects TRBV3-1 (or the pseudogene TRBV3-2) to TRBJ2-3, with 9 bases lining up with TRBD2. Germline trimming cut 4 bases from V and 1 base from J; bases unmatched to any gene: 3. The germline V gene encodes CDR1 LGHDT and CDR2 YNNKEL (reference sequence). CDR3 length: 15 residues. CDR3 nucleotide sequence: TGTGCCAGCAGCCCTTGGACTAGCGGCACAGATACGCAGTATTTT. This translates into CASSPWTSGTDTQYF.

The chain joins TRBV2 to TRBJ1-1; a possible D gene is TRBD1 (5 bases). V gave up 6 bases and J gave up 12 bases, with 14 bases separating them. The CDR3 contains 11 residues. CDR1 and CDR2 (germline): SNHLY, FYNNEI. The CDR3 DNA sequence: TGTGCCAGCAGCGCAGGGTCGGAGACTTTCTTT. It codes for CASSAGSETFF.

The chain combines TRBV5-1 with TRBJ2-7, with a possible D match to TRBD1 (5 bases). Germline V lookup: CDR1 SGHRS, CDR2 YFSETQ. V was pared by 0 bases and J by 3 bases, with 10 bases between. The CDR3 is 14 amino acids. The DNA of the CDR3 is TGCGCCAGCAGCTTGGGGGTTCAGGGCTACGAGCAGTACTTC. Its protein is CASSLGVQGYEQYF.

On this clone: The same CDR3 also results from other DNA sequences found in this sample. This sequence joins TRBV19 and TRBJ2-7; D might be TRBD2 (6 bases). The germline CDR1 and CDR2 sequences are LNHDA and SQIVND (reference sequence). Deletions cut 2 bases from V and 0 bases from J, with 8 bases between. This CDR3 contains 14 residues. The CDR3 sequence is CASSILGGSYEQYF. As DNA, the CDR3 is TGTGCCAGTAGTATACTGGGGGGCTCCTACGAGCAGTACTTC.

The chain's CDR3 is CASSFDTWNYGYTF. DNA of the CDR3: TGTGCCAGCAGCTTCGATACATGGAACTATGGCTACACCTTC. The J gene is TRBJ1-2, the V gene TRBV7-2; D is undetermined. Germline-derived CDR1 and CDR2 are SGHTA and FQGNSA. The CDR3 totals 14 residues. The V end lost 3 bases, the J end lost 2 bases, and 10 bases lay between the germline ends.

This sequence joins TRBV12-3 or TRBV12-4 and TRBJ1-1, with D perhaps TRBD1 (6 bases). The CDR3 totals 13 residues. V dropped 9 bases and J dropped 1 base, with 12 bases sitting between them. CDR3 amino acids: CASPRGGNTEAFF. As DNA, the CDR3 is TGTGCCAGTCCACGAGGGGGGAACACTGAAGCTTTCTTT.

The CDR3 is CASSYSTDRGPYEQYF. Here the CDR3 DNA reads TGTGCCAGCAGTTACTCGACGGACAGGGGGCCCTACGAGCAGTACTTC. The chain combines TRBV6-5 with TRBJ2-7, with 11 bases lining up with TRBD1. V shed 0 bases and J 2 bases; nucleotides not matched to a gene: 3. The CDR3 length is 16 residues. Germline CDR1 MNHEY, CDR2 SVGAGI.

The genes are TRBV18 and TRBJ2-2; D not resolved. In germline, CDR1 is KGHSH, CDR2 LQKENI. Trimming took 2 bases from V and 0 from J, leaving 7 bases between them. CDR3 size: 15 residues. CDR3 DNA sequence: TGTGCCAGCTCACCAGACACTTCGAACACCGGGGAGCTGTTTTTT. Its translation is CASSPDTSNTGELFF.

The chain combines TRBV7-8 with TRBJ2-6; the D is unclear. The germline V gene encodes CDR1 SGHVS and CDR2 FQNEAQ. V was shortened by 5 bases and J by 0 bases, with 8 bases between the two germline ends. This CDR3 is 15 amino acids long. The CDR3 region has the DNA TGTGCCAGCAGCCATGTCCTCTCTGGGGCCAACGTCCTGACTTTC. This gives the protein CASSHVLSGANVLTF.

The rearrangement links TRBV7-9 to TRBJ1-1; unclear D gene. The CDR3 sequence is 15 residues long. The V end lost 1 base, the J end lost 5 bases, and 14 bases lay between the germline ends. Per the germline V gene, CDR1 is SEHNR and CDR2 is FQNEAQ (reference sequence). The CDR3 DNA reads TGTGCCAGCAGCTTAGACGCGGCCCCAAGGACTGAAGCTTTCTTT. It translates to CASSLDAAPRTEAFF.

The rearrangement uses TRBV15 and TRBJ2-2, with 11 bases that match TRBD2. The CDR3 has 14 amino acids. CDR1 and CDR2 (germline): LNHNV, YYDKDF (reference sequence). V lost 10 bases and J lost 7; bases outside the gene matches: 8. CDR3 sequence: CAISTSGVIGELFF. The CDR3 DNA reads TGTGCCATTTCGACTAGCGGGGTAATCGGGGAGCTGTTTTTT.

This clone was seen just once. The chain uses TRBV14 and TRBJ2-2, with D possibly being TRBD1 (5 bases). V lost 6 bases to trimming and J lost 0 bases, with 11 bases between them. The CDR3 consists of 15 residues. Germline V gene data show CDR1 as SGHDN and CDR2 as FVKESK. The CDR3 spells CASSLRAANTGELFF. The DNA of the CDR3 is TGTGCCAGCAGTCTCAGGGCCGCGAACACCGGGGAGCTGTTTTTT.

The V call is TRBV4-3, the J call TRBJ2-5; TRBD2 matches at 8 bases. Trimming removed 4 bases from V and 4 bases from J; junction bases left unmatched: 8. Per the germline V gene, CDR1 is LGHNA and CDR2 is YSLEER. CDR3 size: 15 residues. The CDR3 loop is CASSLGRGGPETQYF. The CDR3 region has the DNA TGCGCCAGCAGCCTTGGACGGGGGGGGCCAGAGACCCAGTACTTC.

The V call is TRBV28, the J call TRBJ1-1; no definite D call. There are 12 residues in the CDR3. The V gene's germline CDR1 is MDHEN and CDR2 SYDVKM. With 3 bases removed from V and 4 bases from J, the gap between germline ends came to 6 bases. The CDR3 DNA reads TGTGCCAGCAGTTTGGTAGTCACTGAAGCTTTCTTT. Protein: CASSLVVTEAFF.

CDR3 nucleotide sequence: TGTGCCAGCAGCGGCCCGGGAACTGAAGCTTTCTTT. This encodes CASSGPGTEAFF. V is TRBV3-1 (or the pseudogene TRBV3-2) and J is TRBJ1-1; no clear D gene. Germline loops: CDR1 LGHDT, CDR2 YNNKEL (reference sequence). The length of the CDR3 is 12 residues. V was shortened by 5 bases and J by 5 bases, with 9 bases between the two germline ends.

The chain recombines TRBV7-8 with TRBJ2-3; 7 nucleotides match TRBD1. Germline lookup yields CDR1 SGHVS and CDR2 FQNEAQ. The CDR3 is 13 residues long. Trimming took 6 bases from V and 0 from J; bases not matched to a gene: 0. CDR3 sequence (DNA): TGTGCCAGCAGGACAGGGAGCACAGATACGCAGTATTTT. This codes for CASRTGSTDTQYF.

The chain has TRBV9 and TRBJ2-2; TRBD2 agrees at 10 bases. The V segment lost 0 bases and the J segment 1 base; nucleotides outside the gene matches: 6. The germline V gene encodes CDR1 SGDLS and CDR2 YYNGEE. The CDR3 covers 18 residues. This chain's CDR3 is CASSVEASGGWNTGELFF. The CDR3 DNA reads TGTGCCAGCAGCGTAGAGGCTAGCGGGGGCTGGAACACCGGGGAGCTGTTTTTT.

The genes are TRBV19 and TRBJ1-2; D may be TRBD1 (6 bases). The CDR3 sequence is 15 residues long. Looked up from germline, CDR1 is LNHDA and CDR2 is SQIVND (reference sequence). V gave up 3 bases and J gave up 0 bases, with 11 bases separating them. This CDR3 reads CASSIGTPTNYGYTF. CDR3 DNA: TGTGCCAGTAGTATTGGGACACCGACTAACTATGGCTACACCTTC.